These 13 T cell receptor beta chains share one sample of origin, sequenced in a study of T cell repertoires in cytomegalovirus infection. TCRdb re-analysed the reads in MiXCR, keeping a single row per CDR3 protein. The sample holds more than 400,000 distinct CDR3 sequences; less than 30% are singletons and the top ten take roughly an eighth. The material sequenced was PBMCs. The receptors shown here come from a human donor in good health (CMV status not recorded). Some clones in this sample may be carry-over from other donors' samples.

A few counts support this clonotype. V gene TRBV7-6 combines with J gene TRBJ2-2; no clear D gene. The V and J ends lost 3 bases and 1 base respectively, with 12 bases between them. The CDR3 has 16 amino acids. CDR1 and CDR2 (germline): SGHVS, FNYEAQ. The CDR3 region is CASSFTGLRNTGELFF. The CDR3 nucleotides read TGTGCCAGCAGCTTCACCGGTCTCAGGAACACCGGGGAGCTGTTTTTT.

The CDR3 DNA reads as TGTGCCAGCTCACCGAGGACTAGCGGGGGTCAAGAGACCCAGTACTTC. It yields the protein CASSPRTSGGQETQYF. The chain carries TRBV18 and TRBJ2-5; 13 bases agree with TRBD2. V shed 3 bases and J 2 bases; nucleotides not matched to a gene: 3. The V gene's germline CDR1 is KGHSH and CDR2 LQKENI. The CDR3 runs to 16 residues.

This clonotype has more than one count but fewer than ten. The chain couples TRBV7-9 to TRBJ1-1; D perhaps matches TRBD1 (6 bases). The ends were cut back, 4 bases at V and 5 bases at J, with 14 bases in the middle. The CDR3 has 14 residues. Germline V lookup: CDR1 SEHNR, CDR2 FQNEAQ (reference sequence). The CDR3 nucleotides are TGTGCCAGCAGCTCCTTGGGGGCGAGGACTGAAGCTTTCTTT. Its translation: CASSSLGARTEAFF.

The V gene is TRBV4-1, the J gene TRBJ1-1; TRBD1 might be the D (5 bases). With 0 bases removed from V and 11 bases from J, the gap between germline ends came to 13 bases. The CDR3 sequence is 13 residues long. Germline CDR1 reads MGHRA; CDR2 reads YSYEKL. The CDR3 protein is CASSQDRRDEAFF. CDR3 nucleotide sequence: TGCGCCAGCAGCCAAGATCGCAGGGATGAGGCTTTCTTT.

This sequence joins TRBV6-2 or TRBV6-3 and TRBJ2-1, with TRBD2 identical over 14 bases. J gave up 1 base and V 5 bases, and 13 bases lay outside the gene matches. The CDR3 is 20 residues long. Germline V gene lookup returns CDR1 MNHEY and CDR2 SVGEGT. CDR3 sequence reads: CASSKGFVGLAGDSYNEQFF. The CDR3 bases are TGTGCCAGCAGTAAAGGTTTTGTGGGACTAGCGGGGGATTCCTACAATGAGCAGTTCTTC.

The chain links TRBV20-1 to TRBJ2-3; no firm D call. Trimming removed 6 bases from V and 4 bases from J, with 14 bases in between. The CDR3 is 13 residues long. CDR1 DFQATT and CDR2 SNEGSKA come from the germline V gene (reference sequence). CDR3 in amino acids: CSAGPQSPDTQYF. CDR3 sequence (DNA): TGCAGTGCAGGTCCTCAGAGCCCAGATACGCAGTATTTT.

This rearrangement joins TRBV20-1 to TRBJ2-7; possible D gene TRBD1, 6 bases. CDR3 length: 14 residues. V lost 1 base, J lost 2 bases, and 12 bases lay in between. Germline V gene sequence: CDR1 DFQATT, CDR2 SNEGSKA (reference sequence). CDR3 nucleotides: TGCAGTGCTAGAGGCCATGGGACACCCTACGAGCAGTACTTC. Protein sequence: CSARGHGTPYEQYF.

The chain joins TRBV5-4 to TRBJ2-3, with 11 bases identical to TRBD2. CDR1 is SGHNT and CDR2 is YYREEE in the germline V gene (reference sequence). With 1 base clipped from V and 3 bases from J, the junction kept 4 bases outside the gene matches. There are 16 residues in the CDR3. The CDR3: CASSLRASGRTDTQYF. CDR3 nucleotides: TGTGCCAGCAGCTTGCGGGCTAGCGGGAGGACAGATACGCAGTATTTT. The complete variable domain, with remaining parts taken from reference TRBV5-4 and TRBJ2-3, reads ETGVTQSPTHLIKTRGQQVTLRCSSQSGHNTVSWYQQALGQGPQFIFQYYREEENGRGNFPPRFSGLQFPNYSSELNVNALELDDSALYLCASSLRASGRTDTQYFGPGTRLTVL.

This chain joins TRBV6-1 and TRBJ1-5, with a weak D call TRBD1 (6 bases). V was cut by 6 bases and J by 6 bases, with 21 bases left in between. The CDR3 loop spans 16 amino acids. CDR1 MNHNS and CDR2 SASEGT come from the germline V gene. The CDR3, as DNA: TGTGCCAGCAGCCCCGAGGGGGGGGCTTTCGGTCAGCCCCAGCATTTT. Its protein is CASSPEGGAFGQPQHF.

The table lists this clonotype with a few counts. This chain links TRBV6-2 or TRBV6-3 with TRBJ1-1, with 10 bases matching TRBD1. Germline CDR1 reads MNHEY; CDR2 reads SVGEGT. This CDR3 has 17 residues. V was clipped by 7 bases and J by 2 bases; unmatched bases: 13. The CDR3 nucleotides read TGTGCCAGCAACACCCCGGGACAGGGGATTGGAAACACTGAAGCTTTCTTT. Its protein product is CASNTPGQGIGNTEAFF.

This chain uses TRBV11-3 with TRBJ2-2, with D possibly being TRBD1 (6 bases). Germline lookup yields CDR1 SGHNT and CDR2 YENEEA. The CDR3 is made up of 17 amino acids. The ends were cut back, 5 bases at V and 5 bases at J, with 21 bases in the middle. The CDR3 DNA is TGTGCCAGCAGCCCTAGGACGGGTCCCACAGGGACCGGGGAGCTGTTTTTT. Its translation: CASSPRTGPTGTGELFF.

This chain uses TRBV5-8 with TRBJ2-5; the D gene is possibly TRBD1 (5 bases). Deletions cut 2 bases from V and 4 bases from J, with 12 bases between. This CDR3 has 14 residues. Germline CDR1 is SGHTS and CDR2 is YDEGEE. The CDR3 sequence: CASSLQGVPETQYF. The CDR3 DNA follows: TGTGCCAGCAGCTTACAAGGGGTTCCAGAGACCCAGTACTTC.

The chain combines TRBV11-2 with TRBJ1-2; 11 bases are a match to TRBD1. The V gene's germline CDR1 is SGHAT and CDR2 FQNNGV. J gave up 7 bases and V 1 base, and 11 bases lay outside the gene matches. The CDR3 covers 17 residues. Here the CDR3 reads CASSLGGYRTGGLGYTF. CDR3 sequence (DNA): TGTGCCAGCAGCTTAGGCGGATATAGGACAGGGGGCCTTGGCTACACCTTC.